This T cell receptor beta chain emerged from a study of blood T cells in healthy people across ages. V was trimmed by 0 bases and J by 6 bases, leaving 15 bases between them. Germline CDR1 is SGDLS and CDR2 is YYNGEE. The CDR3 is 15 amino acids. Combining a sample-barcoded 5' primer with a J-beta primer mix, a second PCR ran for 7 to 11 cycles. TCRdb processed the 5' RACE reads anew with MiXCR; each CDR3 protein has one entry. This sample has under 2,000,000 distinct CDR3 sequences, with about 50% found just once. The sample was blood. The TCR was taken from a woman in her thirties or forties in good health. The J gene is TRBJ1-2, the V gene TRBV9; no definite D call. DNA for the CDR3: TGTGCCAGCAGCGTAGGGGCCGCGACCCCCAATGGCTACACCTTC. It specifies CASSVGAATPNGYTF.